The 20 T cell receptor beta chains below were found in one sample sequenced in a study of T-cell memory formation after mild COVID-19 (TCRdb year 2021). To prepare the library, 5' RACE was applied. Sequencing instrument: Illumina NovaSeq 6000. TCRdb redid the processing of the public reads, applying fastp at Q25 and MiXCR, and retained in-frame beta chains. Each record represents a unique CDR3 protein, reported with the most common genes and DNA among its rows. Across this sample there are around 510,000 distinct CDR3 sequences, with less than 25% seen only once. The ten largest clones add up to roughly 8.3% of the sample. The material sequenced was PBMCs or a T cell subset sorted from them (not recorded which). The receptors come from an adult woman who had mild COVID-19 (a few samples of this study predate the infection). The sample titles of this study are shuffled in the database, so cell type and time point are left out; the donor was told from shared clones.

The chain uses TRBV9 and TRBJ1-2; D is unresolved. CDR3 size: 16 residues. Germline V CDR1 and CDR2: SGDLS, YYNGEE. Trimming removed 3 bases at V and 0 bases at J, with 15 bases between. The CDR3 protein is CASSGSQVKPNYGYTF. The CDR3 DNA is TGTGCCAGCAGCGGAAGTCAGGTCAAACCTAACTATGGCTACACCTTC.

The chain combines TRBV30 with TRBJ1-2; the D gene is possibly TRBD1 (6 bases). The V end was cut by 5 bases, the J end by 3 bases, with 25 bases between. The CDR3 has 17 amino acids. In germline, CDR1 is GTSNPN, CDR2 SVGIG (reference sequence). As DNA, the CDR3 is TGTGCCTGGGGTCACCTCCGGGACAAGAGGAAGGACTATGGCTACACCTTC. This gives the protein CAWGHLRDKRKDYGYTF.

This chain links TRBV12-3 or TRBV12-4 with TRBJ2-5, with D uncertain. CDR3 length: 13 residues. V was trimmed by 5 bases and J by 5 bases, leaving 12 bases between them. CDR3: CASSNNFGETQYF. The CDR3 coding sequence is TGTGCCAGCAGTAACAATTTTGGGGAGACCCAGTACTTC.

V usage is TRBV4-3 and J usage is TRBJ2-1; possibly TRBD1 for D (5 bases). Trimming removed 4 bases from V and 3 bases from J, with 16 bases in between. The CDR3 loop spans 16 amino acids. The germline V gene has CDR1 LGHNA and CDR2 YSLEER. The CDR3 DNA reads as TGCGCCAGCAGCCCCCTAGGGGTGGCCGTCTACAATGAGCAGTTCTTC. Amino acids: CASSPLGVAVYNEQFF.

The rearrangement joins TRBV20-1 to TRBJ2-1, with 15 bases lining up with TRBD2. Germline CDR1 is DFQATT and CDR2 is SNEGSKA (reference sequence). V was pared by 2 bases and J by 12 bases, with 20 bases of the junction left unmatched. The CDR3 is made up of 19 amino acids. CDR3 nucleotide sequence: TGCAGTGCTAGAAAGGGACTAGCGGGAGGAGGCGACTTACAAGGGGGGCAGTTCTTC. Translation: CSARKGLAGGGDLQGGQFF.

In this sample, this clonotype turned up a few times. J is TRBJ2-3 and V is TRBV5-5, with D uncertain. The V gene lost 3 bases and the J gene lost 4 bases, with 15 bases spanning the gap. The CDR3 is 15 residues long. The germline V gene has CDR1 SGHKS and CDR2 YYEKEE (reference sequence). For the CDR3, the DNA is TGTGCCAGCAGCTGGGCTAGGGCCCCTTCAGATACGCAGTATTTT. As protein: CASSWARAPSDTQYF.

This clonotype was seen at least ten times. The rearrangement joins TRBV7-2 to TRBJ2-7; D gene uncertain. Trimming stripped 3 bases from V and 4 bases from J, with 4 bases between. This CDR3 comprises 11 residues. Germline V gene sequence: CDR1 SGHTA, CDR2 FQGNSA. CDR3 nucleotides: TGTGCCAGCAGCTTTAATTACGAGCAGTACTTC. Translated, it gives CASSFNYEQYF.

The CDR3 nucleotides read TGTGCCAGCAACTCGGGACTAAGGGGTGGCAATGAGCAGTTCTTC. It yields the protein CASNSGLRGGNEQFF. The chain carries TRBV27 and TRBJ2-1, with 7 nucleotides matching TRBD2. Losses at the gene ends were 7 bases for V and 6 bases for J; bases not matched to a gene: 12. CDR1 is MNHEY and CDR2 is SMNVEV in the germline V gene (reference sequence). The CDR3 sequence is 15 residues long.

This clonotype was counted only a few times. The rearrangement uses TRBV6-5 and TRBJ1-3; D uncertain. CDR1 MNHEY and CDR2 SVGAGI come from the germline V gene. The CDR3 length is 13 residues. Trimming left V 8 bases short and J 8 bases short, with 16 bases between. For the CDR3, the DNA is TGTGCCAGCTGGCCCCTAGGCGGACACACCATATATTTT. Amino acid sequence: CASWPLGGHTIYF.

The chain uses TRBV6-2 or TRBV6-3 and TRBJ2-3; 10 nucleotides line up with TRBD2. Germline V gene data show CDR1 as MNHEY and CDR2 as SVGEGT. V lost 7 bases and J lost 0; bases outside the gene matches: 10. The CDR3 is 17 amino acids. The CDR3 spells CASTLAGVPSSTDTQYF. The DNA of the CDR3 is TGTGCCAGCACTCTAGCGGGAGTCCCATCTAGCACAGATACGCAGTATTTT.

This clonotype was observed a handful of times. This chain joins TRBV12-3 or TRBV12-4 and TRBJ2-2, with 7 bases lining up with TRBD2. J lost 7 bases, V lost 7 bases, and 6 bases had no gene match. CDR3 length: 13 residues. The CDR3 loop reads CASTWGGIGELFF. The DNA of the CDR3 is TGTGCCAGCACCTGGGGGGGTATCGGGGAGCTGTTTTTT.

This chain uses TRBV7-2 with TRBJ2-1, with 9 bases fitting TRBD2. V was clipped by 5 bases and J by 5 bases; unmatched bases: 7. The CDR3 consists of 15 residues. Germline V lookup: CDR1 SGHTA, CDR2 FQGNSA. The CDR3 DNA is TGTGCCAGCAGCCAAGGACTAGCGTACGACAATGAGCAGTTCTTC. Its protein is CASSQGLAYDNEQFF. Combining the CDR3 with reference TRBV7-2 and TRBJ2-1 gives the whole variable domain GAGVSQSPSNKVTEKGKDVELRCDPISGHTALYWYRQSLGQGLEFLIYFQGNSAPDKSGLPSDRFSAERTGGSVSTLTIQRTQQEDSAVYLCASSQGLAYDNEQFFGPGTRLTVL.

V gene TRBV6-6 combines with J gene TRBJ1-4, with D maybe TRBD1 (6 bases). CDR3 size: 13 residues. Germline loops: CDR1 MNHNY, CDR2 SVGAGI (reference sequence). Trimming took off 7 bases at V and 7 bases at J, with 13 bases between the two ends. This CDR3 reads CASTHIGGEKLFF. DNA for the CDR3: TGTGCCAGCACCCACATAGGGGGTGAAAAACTGTTTTTT.

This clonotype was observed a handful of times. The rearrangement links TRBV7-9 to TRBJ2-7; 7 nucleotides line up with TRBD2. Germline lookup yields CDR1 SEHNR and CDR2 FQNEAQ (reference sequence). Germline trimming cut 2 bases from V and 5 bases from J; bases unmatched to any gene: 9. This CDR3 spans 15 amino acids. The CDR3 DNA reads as TGTGCCAGCAGCTTAATTGGCGGGAGTGCGGACGAGCAGTACTTC. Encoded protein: CASSLIGGSADEQYF.

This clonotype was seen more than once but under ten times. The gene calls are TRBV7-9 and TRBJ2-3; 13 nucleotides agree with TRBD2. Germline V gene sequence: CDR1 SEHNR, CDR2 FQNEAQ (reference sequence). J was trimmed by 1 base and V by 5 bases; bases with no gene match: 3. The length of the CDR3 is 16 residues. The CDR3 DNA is TGTGCCAGCAGCCCGGGACTAGCGGGGCGCACAGATACGCAGTATTTT. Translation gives CASSPGLAGRTDTQYF.

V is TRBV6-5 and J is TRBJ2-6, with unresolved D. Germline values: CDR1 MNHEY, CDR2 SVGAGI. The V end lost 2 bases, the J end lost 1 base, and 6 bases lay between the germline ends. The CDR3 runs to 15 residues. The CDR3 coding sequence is TGTGCCAGCAGTTACGTGGGGTCTGGGGCCAACGTCCTGACTTTC. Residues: CASSYVGSGANVLTF.

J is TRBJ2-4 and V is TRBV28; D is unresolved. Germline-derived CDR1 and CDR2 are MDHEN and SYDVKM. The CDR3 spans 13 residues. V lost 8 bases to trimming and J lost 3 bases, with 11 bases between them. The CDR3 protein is CASSKVLKNIQYF. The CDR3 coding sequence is TGTGCCAGCTCGAAGGTCCTCAAAAACATTCAGTACTTC. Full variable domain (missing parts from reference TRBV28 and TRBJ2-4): DVKVTQSSRYLVKRTGEKVFLECVQDMDHENMFWYRQDPGLGLRLIYFSYDVKMKEKGDIPEGYSVSREKKERFSLILESASTNQTSMYLCASSKVLKNIQYFGAGTRLSVL.

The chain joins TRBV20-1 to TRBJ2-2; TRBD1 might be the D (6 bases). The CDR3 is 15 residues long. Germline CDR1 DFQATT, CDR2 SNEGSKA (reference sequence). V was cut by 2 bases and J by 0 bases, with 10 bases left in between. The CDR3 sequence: CSARWGRTNTGELFF. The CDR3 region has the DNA TGCAGTGCTAGATGGGGGCGGACGAACACCGGGGAGCTGTTTTTT.

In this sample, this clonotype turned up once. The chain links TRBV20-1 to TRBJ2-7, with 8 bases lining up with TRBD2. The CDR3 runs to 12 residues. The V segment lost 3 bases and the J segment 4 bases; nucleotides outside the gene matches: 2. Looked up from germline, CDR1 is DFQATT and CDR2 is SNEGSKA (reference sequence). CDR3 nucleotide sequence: TGCAGTGCTAGGGGACTAGTTTACGAGCAGTACTTC. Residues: CSARGLVYEQYF.

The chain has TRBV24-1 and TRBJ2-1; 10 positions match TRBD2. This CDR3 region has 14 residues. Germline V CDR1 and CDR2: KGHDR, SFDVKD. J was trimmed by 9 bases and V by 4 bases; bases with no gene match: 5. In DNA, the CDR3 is TGTGCCACCAGTGACAGCGGGAGGGCCGGTGAGCAGTTCTTC. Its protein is CATSDSGRAGEQFF.